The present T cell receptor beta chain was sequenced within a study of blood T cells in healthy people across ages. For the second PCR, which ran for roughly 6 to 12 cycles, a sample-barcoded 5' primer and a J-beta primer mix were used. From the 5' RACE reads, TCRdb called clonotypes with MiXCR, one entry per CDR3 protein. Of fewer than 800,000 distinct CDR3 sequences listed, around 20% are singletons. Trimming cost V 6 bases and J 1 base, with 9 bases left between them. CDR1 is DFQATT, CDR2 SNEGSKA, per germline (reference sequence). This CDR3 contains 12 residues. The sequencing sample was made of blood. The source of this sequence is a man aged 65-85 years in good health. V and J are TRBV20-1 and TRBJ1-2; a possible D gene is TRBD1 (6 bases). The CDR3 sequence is CSARDNNYGYTF. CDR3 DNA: TGCAGTGCCCGGGACAATAACTATGGCTACACCTTC.